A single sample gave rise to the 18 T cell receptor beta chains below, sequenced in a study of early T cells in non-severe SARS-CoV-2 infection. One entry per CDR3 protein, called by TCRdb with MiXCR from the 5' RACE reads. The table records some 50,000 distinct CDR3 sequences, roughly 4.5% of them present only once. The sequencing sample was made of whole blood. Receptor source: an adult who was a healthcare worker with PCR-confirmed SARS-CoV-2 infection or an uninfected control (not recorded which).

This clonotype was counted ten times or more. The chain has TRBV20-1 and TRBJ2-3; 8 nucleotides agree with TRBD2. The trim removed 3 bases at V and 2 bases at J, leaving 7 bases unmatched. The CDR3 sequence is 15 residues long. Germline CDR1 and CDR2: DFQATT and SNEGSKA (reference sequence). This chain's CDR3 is CSARVVAGYTDTQYF. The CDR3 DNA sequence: TGCAGTGCTAGGGTGGTAGCGGGATACACAGATACGCAGTATTTT.

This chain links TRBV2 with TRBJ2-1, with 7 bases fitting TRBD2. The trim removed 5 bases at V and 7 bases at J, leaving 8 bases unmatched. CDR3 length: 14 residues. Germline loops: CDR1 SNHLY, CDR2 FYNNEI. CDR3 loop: CASSSERDSNEQFF. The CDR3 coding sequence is TGTGCCAGCAGTTCTGAGCGGGACTCTAATGAGCAGTTCTTC.

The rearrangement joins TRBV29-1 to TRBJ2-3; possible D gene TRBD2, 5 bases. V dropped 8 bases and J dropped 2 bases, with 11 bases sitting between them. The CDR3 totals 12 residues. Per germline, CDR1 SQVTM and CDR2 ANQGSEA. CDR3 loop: CSPGSVTDTQYF. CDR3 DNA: TGCAGCCCCGGTAGCGTCACAGATACGCAGTATTTT.

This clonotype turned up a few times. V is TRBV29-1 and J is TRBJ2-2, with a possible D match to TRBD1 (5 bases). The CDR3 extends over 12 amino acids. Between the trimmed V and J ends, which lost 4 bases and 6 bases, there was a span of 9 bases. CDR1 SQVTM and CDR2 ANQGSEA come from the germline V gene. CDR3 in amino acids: CSVGSGPGELFF. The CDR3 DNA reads TGCAGCGTTGGTTCAGGGCCCGGGGAGCTGTTTTTT.

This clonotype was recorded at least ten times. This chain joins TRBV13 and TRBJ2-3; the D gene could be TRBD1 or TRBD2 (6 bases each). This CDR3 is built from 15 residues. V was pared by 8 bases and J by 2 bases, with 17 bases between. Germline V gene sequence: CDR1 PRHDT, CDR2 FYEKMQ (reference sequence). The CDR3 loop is CASEKGGSTTDTQYF. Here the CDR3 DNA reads TGTGCCAGCGAAAAAGGGGGGAGCACCACAGATACGCAGTATTTT. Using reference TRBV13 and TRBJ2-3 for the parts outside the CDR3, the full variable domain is AAGVIQSPRHLIKEKRETATLKCYPIPRHDTVYWYQQGPGQDPQFLISFYEKMQSDKGSIPDRFSAQQFSDYHSELNMSSLELGDSALYFCASEKGGSTTDTQYFGPGTRLTVL.

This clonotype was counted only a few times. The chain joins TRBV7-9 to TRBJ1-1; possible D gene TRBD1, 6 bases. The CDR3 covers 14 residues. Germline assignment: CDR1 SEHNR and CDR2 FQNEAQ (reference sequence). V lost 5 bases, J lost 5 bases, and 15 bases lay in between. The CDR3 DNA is TGTGCCAGCAGCCCCTCCGGGACACAAACTGAAGCTTTCTTT. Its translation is CASSPSGTQTEAFF.

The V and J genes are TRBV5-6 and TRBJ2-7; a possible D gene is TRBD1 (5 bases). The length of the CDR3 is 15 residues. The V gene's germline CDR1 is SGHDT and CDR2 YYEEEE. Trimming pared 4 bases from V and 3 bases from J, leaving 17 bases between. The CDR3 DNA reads TGTGCCAGCAGCCTTCCCGAGACAGCTTTCTACGAGCAGTACTTC. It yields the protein CASSLPETAFYEQYF. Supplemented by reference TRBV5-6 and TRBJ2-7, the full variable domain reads DAGVTQSPTHLIKTRGQQVTLRCSPKSGHDTVSWYQQALGQGPQFIFQYYEEEERQRGNFPDRFSGHQFPNYSSELNVNALLLGDSALYLCASSLPETAFYEQYFGPGTRLTVT.

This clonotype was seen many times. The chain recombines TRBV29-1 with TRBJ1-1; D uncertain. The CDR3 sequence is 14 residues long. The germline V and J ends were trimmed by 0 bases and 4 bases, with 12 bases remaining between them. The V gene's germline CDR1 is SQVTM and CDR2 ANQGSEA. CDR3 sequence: CSVEDRRRFTEAFF. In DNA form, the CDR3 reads TGCAGCGTTGAAGATCGACGACGCTTCACTGAAGCTTTCTTT.

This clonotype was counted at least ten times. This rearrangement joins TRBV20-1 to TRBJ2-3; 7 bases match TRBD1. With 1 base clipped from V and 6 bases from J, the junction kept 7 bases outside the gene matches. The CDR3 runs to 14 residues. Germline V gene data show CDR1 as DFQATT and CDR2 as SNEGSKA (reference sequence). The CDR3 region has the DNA TGCAGTGCTAGAGGGGACAGTACAAGGGATACGCAGTATTTT. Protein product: CSARGDSTRDTQYF.

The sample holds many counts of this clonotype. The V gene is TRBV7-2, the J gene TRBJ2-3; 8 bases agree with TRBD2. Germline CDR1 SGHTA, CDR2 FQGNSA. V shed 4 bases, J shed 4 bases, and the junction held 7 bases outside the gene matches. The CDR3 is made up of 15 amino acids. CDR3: CASSSALAEADTQYF. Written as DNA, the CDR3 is TGTGCCAGCAGCTCGGCACTAGCGGAAGCAGATACGCAGTATTTT.

The CDR3 DNA reads as TGCGCCAGCAGCTCTGGCGGGAACCCCGGGAATACGCAGTATTTT. It is translated as CASSSGGNPGNTQYF. The genes are TRBV5-1 and TRBJ2-3; a possible D gene is TRBD2 (6 bases). This CDR3 is built from 15 residues. V lost 3 bases, J lost 7 bases, and 18 bases lay in between. Germline V gene data show CDR1 as SGHRS and CDR2 as YFSETQ.

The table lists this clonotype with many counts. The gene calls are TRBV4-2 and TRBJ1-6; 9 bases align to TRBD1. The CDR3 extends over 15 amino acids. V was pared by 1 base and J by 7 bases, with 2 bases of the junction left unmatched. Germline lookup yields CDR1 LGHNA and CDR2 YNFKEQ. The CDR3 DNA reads TGTGCCAGCAGCCAAGGACAGGGGGTAAATTCACCCCTCCACTTT. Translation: CASSQGQGVNSPLHF.

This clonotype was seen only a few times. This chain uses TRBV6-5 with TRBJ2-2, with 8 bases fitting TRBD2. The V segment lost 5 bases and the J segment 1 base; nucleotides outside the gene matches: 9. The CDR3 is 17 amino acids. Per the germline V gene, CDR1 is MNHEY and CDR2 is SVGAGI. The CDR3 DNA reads TGTGCCAGCAGTACCGAGATCCTAGCGGGGAACACCGGGGAGCTGTTTTTT. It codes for CASSTEILAGNTGELFF.

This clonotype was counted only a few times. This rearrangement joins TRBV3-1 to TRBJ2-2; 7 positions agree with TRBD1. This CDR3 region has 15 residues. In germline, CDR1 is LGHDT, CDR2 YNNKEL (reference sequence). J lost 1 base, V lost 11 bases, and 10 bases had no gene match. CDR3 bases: TGTGCCGGGCATACAGGGGCCTTGAACACCGGGGAGCTGTTTTTT. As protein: CAGHTGALNTGELFF. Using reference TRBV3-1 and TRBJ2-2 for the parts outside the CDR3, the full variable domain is DTAVSQTPKYLVTQMGNDKSIKCEQNLGHDTMYWYKQDSKKFLKIMFSYNNKELIINETVPNRFSPKSPDKAHLNLHINSLELGDSAVYFCAGHTGALNTGELFFGEGSRLTVL.

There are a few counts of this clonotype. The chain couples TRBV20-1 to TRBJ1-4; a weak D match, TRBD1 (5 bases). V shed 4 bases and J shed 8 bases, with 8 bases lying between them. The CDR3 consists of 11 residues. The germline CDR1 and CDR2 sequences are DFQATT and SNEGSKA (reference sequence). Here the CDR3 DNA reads TGCAGTGCTATTGACAGCGAAAAACTGTTTTTT. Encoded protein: CSAIDSEKLFF.

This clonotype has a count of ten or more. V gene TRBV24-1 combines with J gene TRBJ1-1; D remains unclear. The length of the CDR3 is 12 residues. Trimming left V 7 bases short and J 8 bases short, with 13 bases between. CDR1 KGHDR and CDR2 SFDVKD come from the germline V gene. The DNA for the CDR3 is TGTGCCACCAGGTCAGCAGTAACAGAAGCTTTCTTT. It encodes CATRSAVTEAFF.

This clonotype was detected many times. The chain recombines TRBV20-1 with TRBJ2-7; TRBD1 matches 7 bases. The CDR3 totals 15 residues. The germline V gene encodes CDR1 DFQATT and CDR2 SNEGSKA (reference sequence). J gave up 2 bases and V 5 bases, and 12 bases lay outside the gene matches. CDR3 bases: TGCAGTGCTTCCGACAGGGAAGGGGAGCCCTACGAGCAGTACTTC. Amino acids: CSASDREGEPYEQYF.

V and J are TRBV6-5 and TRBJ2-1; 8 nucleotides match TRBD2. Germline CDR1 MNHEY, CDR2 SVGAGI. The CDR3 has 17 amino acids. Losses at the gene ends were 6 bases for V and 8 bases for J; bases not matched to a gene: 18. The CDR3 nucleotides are TGTGCCAGCAGCTCACTCGTACGGGAGGGGTTAAGGCATGAGCAGTTCTTC. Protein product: CASSSLVREGLRHEQFF.